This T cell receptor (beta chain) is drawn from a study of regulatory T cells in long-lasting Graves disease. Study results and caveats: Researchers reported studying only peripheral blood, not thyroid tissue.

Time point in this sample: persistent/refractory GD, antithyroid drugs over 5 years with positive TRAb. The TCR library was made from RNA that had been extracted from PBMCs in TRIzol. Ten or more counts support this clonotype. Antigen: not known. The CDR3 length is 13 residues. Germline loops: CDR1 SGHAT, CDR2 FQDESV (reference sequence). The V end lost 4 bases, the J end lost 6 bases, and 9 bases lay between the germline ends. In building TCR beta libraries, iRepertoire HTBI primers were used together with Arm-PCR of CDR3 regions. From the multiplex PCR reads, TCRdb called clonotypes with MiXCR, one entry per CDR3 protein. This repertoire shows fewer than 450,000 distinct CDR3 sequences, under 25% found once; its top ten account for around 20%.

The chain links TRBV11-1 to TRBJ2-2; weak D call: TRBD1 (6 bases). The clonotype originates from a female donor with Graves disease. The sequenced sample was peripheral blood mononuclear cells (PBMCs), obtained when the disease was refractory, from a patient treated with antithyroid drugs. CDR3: CASSYNRAGELFF. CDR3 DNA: TGTGCCAGCAGCTACAACAGGGCCGGGGAGCTGTTTTTT.